This entry lists 21 T cell receptor beta chains sequenced from one sample in a study of read filtering for tumor transcriptome and immune sequencing. This library used roughly 430 ng RNA and molecular barcoded adaptors spanning alpha/delta and beta/gamma chains. TCRdb re-called the reads through MiXCR, storing one row per CDR3 protein. In the table there are around 35,000 distinct CDR3 sequences, roughly an eighth of which are singletons. Sequenced input: a population of CD138-negative cells sorted from bone marrow. The receptors here all came from a donor at least 40 years old with multiple myeloma.

This clonotype has at least ten counts. The DNA for the CDR3 is TGTGCCAGCAGCCCAGCCGGGACATACGCTAACTATGGCTACACCTTC. Protein sequence: CASSPAGTYANYGYTF. V is TRBV11-2 and J is TRBJ1-2; tentative D call: TRBD1 (6 bases). Germline values: CDR1 SGHAT, CDR2 FQNNGV. The CDR3 runs 16 residues. V was cut by 5 bases and J by 0 bases, with 16 bases left in between.

This clonotype appeared many times. This sequence joins TRBV18 and TRBJ1-6, with TRBD1 matching over 7 bases. J gave up 8 bases and V 5 bases, and 6 bases lay outside the gene matches. The CDR3 sequence is 14 residues long. Per the germline V gene, CDR1 is KGHSH and CDR2 is LQKENI. CDR3 loop: CASSRQGLDSPLHF. DNA of the CDR3: TGTGCCAGCTCAAGACAGGGCTTGGATTCACCCCTCCACTTT.

This sequence joins TRBV28 and TRBJ1-1; D is unclear. The CDR3 totals 11 residues. CDR1 and CDR2 from the germline V gene are MDHEN and SYDVKM. The germline V and J ends were trimmed by 5 bases and 13 bases, with 14 bases remaining between them. In DNA form, the CDR3 reads TGTGCCAGCAGTGGCTCCCCCAGGTGTTTCTTT. Amino acid sequence: CASSGSPRCFF.

Many counts were recorded for this clonotype. The chain combines TRBV24-1 with TRBJ2-2; either TRBD1 or TRBD2 may fit D (5 bases each). Trimming removed 8 bases at V and 0 bases at J, with 12 bases between. The CDR3 is 15 residues long. Germline CDR1 is KGHDR and CDR2 is SFDVKD. The CDR3 DNA reads TGTGCCACCACAGGGACGGACCCGAACACCGGGGAGCTGTTTTTT. It is translated as CATTGTDPNTGELFF.

This clonotype occurred many times. The rearrangement uses TRBV15 and TRBJ2-3, with TRBD2 matching 14 bases. Trimming took 4 bases from V and 6 from J; bases not matched to a gene: 6. Germline CDR1 reads LNHNV; CDR2 reads YYDKDF (reference sequence). The CDR3 is 16 residues long. CDR3 bases: TGTGCCACCAGCACCTGGGGACTAGCGGGAGCGGATACGCAGTATTTT. It is translated as CATSTWGLAGADTQYF.

This clonotype was observed at least ten times. CDR3 residues: CAWGTGTYEQYF. In nucleotides, the CDR3 is TGTGCCTGGGGGACAGGGACCTACGAGCAGTACTTC. This chain connects TRBV30 to TRBJ2-7, with 9 bases aligning to TRBD1. This CDR3 comprises 12 residues. J lost 2 bases, V lost 5 bases, and 1 base had no gene match. Germline lookup yields CDR1 GTSNPN and CDR2 SVGIG (reference sequence).

This clonotype was detected ten times or more. The J gene is TRBJ2-1, the V gene TRBV6-5, with TRBD2 matching over 9 bases. The CDR3 contains 20 residues. V gave up 3 bases and J gave up 0 bases; unmatched junction bases: 15. Germline-derived CDR1 and CDR2 are MNHEY and SVGAGI. The CDR3 DNA sequence: TGTGCCAGCAGTTATCTTCGGCTAGCGGGAACCCATCGCTCCTACAATGAGCAGTTCTTC. Translation gives CASSYLRLAGTHRSYNEQFF.

This clonotype was counted only a few times. This may be a read error: a much more frequent sequence differs by one nucleotide. The rearrangement links TRBV12-3 or TRBV12-4 to TRBJ2-7; D call uncertain. CDR3 length: 15 residues. V shed 5 bases and J shed 0 bases, with 14 bases lying between them. CDR3 bases: TGTGCCAGCAGTCCCCGGCCGGGCCGCTCCTACGAGCAGTACTTC. Protein: CASSPRPGRSYEQYF.

The sample holds many counts of this clonotype. The J gene is TRBJ2-1, the V gene TRBV20-1, with a tentative D call TRBD1 (6 bases). Germline loops: CDR1 DFQATT, CDR2 SNEGSKA (reference sequence). This CDR3 has 15 residues. V gave up 2 bases and J gave up 9 bases, with 20 bases separating them. CDR3 sequence (DNA): TGCAGTGCTAGAACGAGTAGGGGACACCTGATTGAGCAGTTCTTC. Translating gives CSARTSRGHLIEQFF.

Only one count was recorded for this clonotype. Since the CDR3 does not end with the conserved phenylalanine or tryptophan, this likely comes from a read error. The chain combines TRBV7-9 with TRBJ2-3, with 7 bases fitting TRBD1. Germline V gene sequence: CDR1 SEHNR, CDR2 FQNEAQ (reference sequence). The length of the CDR3 is 14 residues. After removal of 5 bases from V and 3 bases from J, the junction contained 5 bases not matched to a gene. CDR3 sequence: CASSISQGTDTQYS. The CDR3 DNA is TGTGCCAGCAGCATATCACAGGGGACAGATACGCAGTATTCT.

This clonotype was observed a few times. Given a much more abundant clone one base away, this may be a read error. V and J are TRBV2 and TRBJ2-2, with TRBD1 identical over 7 bases. The CDR3 loop spans 15 amino acids. Germline V gives CDR1 SNHLY, CDR2 FYNNEI. Losses at the gene ends were 5 bases for V and 3 bases for J; bases not matched to a gene: 6. CDR3 in amino acids: CASSLEGAYTGELFF. CDR3 bases: TGTGCCAGCAGTCTTGAGGGGGCGTACACCGGGGAGCTGTTTTTT.

At least ten counts were recorded for this clonotype. This sequence joins TRBV6-2 or TRBV6-3 and TRBJ2-5; no reliable D call. This CDR3 has 14 residues. Per germline, CDR1 MNHEY and CDR2 SVGEGT. The V end lost 8 bases, the J end lost 2 bases, and 15 bases lay between the germline ends. The CDR3 reads CASSLRTEQETQYF. The CDR3 bases are TGTGCCAGCTCCCTCCGGACGGAACAAGAGACCCAGTACTTC.

At least ten counts were recorded for this clonotype. The chain recombines TRBV2 with TRBJ1-6; no clear D. V dropped 7 bases and J dropped 6 bases, with 10 bases sitting between them. The CDR3 has 13 amino acids. Germline CDR1 and CDR2: SNHLY and FYNNEI. DNA of the CDR3: TGTGCCAGCAAGACACAGACTAATTCACCCCTCCACTTT. Protein: CASKTQTNSPLHF.

In its sample, this clonotype was seen many times. The chain carries TRBV7-4 and TRBJ2-7; D unclear. The V end was cut by 4 bases, the J end by 5 bases, with 18 bases between. The CDR3 is 15 amino acids. CDR1 and CDR2 (germline): SGHVT, SQSDAQ. Here the CDR3 DNA reads TGTGCCAGCAGCTCCACCGGCGGCGGTATCCACGAGCAGTACTTC. Translation gives CASSSTGGGIHEQYF. Drawing the rest from reference TRBV7-4 and TRBJ2-7, the complete variable domain is GAGVSQSPRYKVAKRGRDVALRCDSISGHVTLYWYRQTLGQGSEVLTYSQSDAQRDKSGRPSGRFSAERPERSVSTLKIQRTEQGDSAVYLCASSSTGGGIHEQYFGPGTRLTVT.

This clonotype was picked up many times. The chain is built from TRBV20-1 and TRBJ2-5, with 11 bases that match TRBD2. Germline CDR1 DFQATT, CDR2 SNEGSKA (reference sequence). CDR3 length: 14 residues. V was pared by 3 bases and J by 5 bases, with 5 bases of the junction left unmatched. CDR3 sequence (DNA): TGCAGTGCTAGCCAACTAGCGGGAGTCGAGACCCAGTACTTC. Translation gives CSASQLAGVETQYF.

This chain joins TRBV29-1 and TRBJ2-1, with 7 nucleotides matching TRBD2. The CDR3 has 17 residues. The ends lost 6 bases at V and 4 bases at J; junction bases unmatched: 18. Per germline, CDR1 SQVTM and CDR2 ANQGSEA. CDR3 nucleotides: TGCAGCGTGCTCCTGGGGGGGGTTAGCGGAACATACAATGAGCAGTTCTTC. Its translation is CSVLLGGVSGTYNEQFF.

This clonotype was found many times. The chain recombines TRBV12-3 or TRBV12-4 with TRBJ2-1; TRBD2 might be the D (7 bases). The V end was cut by 3 bases, the J end by 8 bases, with 14 bases between. The CDR3 has 14 residues. In nucleotides, the CDR3 is TGTGCCAGCAGTTTCGGGCAGGGGAGGGATGAGCAGTTCTTC. Its protein product is CASSFGQGRDEQFF.

This clonotype was observed at least ten times. The chain combines TRBV11-2 with TRBJ2-2; no definite D call. Germline lookup yields CDR1 SGHAT and CDR2 FQNNGV. V was trimmed by 0 bases and J by 8 bases, leaving 10 bases between them. The CDR3 length is 14 residues. The CDR3 nucleotides read TGTGCCAGCAGCTTAGACATTCCTTTTGGGGAGCTGTTTTTT. It is translated as CASSLDIPFGELFF. The full variable domain, in which reference TRBV11-2 and TRBJ2-2 provide the parts outside the CDR3, is EAGVAQSPRYKIIEKRQSVAFWCNPISGHATLYWYQQILGQGPKLLIQFQNNGVVDDSQLPKDRFSAERLKGVDSTLKIQPAKLEDSAVYLCASSLDIPFGELFFGEGSRLTVL.

This clonotype was picked up many times. DNA of the CDR3: TGTGCCAGCAAACAGGGACTACTCAACACCGGGGAGCTGTTTTTT. This sequence encodes CASKQGLLNTGELFF. J is TRBJ2-2 and V is TRBV6-2 or TRBV6-3, with D perhaps matching TRBD2 (7 bases). V was trimmed by 7 bases and J by 2 bases, leaving 14 bases between them. Per the germline V gene, CDR1 is MNHEY and CDR2 is SVGEGT. This CDR3 has 15 residues.

This clonotype was observed a single time. Mismatch with germline at one junction end may stem from a read error. This chain connects TRBV7-8 to TRBJ2-1, with D perhaps matching TRBD2 (6 bases). Germline V CDR1 and CDR2: SGHVS, FQNEAQ. This CDR3 spans 14 amino acids. Here the CDR3 DNA reads TGTGCCTGCAGCTTTAGCGGCACCTACGGTGAGCAGTTCTTC. The encoded protein is CACSFSGTYGEQFF.

This clonotype was picked up many times. The rearrangement uses TRBV6-1 and TRBJ1-6; the match to TRBD1 covers 7 bases. Losses at the gene ends were 6 bases for V and 5 bases for J; bases not matched to a gene: 4. The CDR3 spans 14 residues. Germline CDR1 MNHNS, CDR2 SASEGT. In DNA form, the CDR3 reads TGTGCCAGCAGGCCCGGGACAGATAATTCACCCCTCCACTTT. It is translated as CASRPGTDNSPLHF.